The 30 T cell receptor beta chains below all came from one sample that was sequenced in a study of T cell repertoires in cytomegalovirus infection. TCRdb passed the reads through MiXCR, listing each CDR3 protein once. Seen here are about 740,000 distinct CDR3 sequences, 35% to 45% observed once, and the top ten hold 2.8%. Sample: PBMCs. The receptors originated from a human donor in good health (CMV status not recorded). Some clones in this sample may be carry-over from other donors' samples.

This clonotype showed up just a few times. The chain links TRBV19 to TRBJ1-2; no reliable D call. The V end lost 4 bases, the J end lost 6 bases, and 12 bases lay between the germline ends. Germline lookup yields CDR1 LNHDA and CDR2 SQIVND (reference sequence). CDR3 length equals 13 residues. The CDR3, as DNA: TGTGCCAGTAGTACTCAGACCGGGAATGGCTACACCTTC. Translating gives CASSTQTGNGYTF. The whole variable domain, remainder taken from reference TRBV19 and TRBJ1-2, is DGGITQSPKYLFRKEGQNVTLSCEQNLNHDAMYWYRQDPGQGLRLIYYSQIVNDFQKGDIAEGYSVSREKKESFPLTVTSAQKNPTAFYLCASSTQTGNGYTFGSGTRLTVV.

This rearrangement joins TRBV9 to TRBJ2-3; TRBD2 matches at 16 bases. The trim removed 3 bases at V and 1 base at J, leaving 8 bases unmatched. The CDR3 is made up of 19 amino acids. Per the germline V gene, CDR1 is SGDLS and CDR2 is YYNGEE. The CDR3 DNA reads TGTGCCAGCAGCGGGGGTAAAGGGACTAGCGGGGGGGGCACAGATACGCAGTATTTT. Protein sequence: CASSGGKGTSGGGTDTQYF.

This clonotype showed up just once. The chain recombines TRBV4-2 with TRBJ2-7; D call uncertain. Germline-derived CDR1 and CDR2 are LGHNA and YNFKEQ. V lost 0 bases and J lost 2, with 14 bases in between. This CDR3 region has 16 residues. In DNA form, the CDR3 reads TGTGCCAGCAGCCAAGACGACGGAACCCCCGCCTACGAGCAGTACTTC. Its translation: CASSQDDGTPAYEQYF.

The chain recombines TRBV13 with TRBJ1-1, with D tentatively TRBD1 (5 bases). The CDR3 sequence is 14 residues long. Trimming pared 5 bases from V and 4 bases from J, leaving 14 bases between. The germline gives CDR1 PRHDT, CDR2 FYEKMQ (reference sequence). DNA for the CDR3: TGTGCCAGCAGCGGAGAGGGGTTGCGCACTGAAGCTTTCTTT. Translating gives CASSGEGLRTEAFF.

The rearrangement uses TRBV7-8 and TRBJ1-3, with TRBD1 as a possible D gene (5 bases). The CDR3 covers 18 residues. From germline, CDR1 is SGHVS and CDR2 FQNEAQ. V lost 4 bases and J lost 0, with 19 bases in between. The CDR3, as DNA: TGTGCCAGCAGCTCCTACCGCGGGGGTACAGTCTCTGGAAACACCATATATTTT. It yields the protein CASSSYRGGTVSGNTIYF. Looking up the rest from reference TRBV7-8 and TRBJ1-3 gives the full variable domain: GAGVSQSPRYKVAKRGQDVALRCDPISGHVSLFWYQQALGQGPEFLTYFQNEAQLDKSGLPSDRFFAERPEGSVSTLKIQRTQQEDSAVYLCASSSYRGGTVSGNTIYFGEGSWLTVV.

The chain carries TRBV5-1 and TRBJ2-7, with D perhaps given as TRBD1 or TRBD2 (6 bases each). The CDR3 extends over 14 amino acids. Trimming removed 3 bases at V and 2 bases at J, with 12 bases between. Germline CDR1 reads SGHRS; CDR2 reads YFSETQ. In DNA, the CDR3 is TGCGCCAGCAGCTCCGGGGGCCCCCCCTACGAGCAGTACTTC. This codes for CASSSGGPPYEQYF.

The chain uses TRBV7-8 and TRBJ2-7; D call uncertain. The germline CDR1 and CDR2 sequences are SGHVS and FQNEAQ. The CDR3 has 14 amino acids. V was trimmed by 1 base and J by 4 bases, leaving 11 bases between them. This chain's CDR3 is CASSLDPADYEQYF. As DNA, the CDR3 is TGTGCCAGCAGCTTAGACCCGGCTGATTACGAGCAGTACTTC.

Many counts were recorded for this clonotype. The chain combines TRBV7-9 with TRBJ2-3; maybe TRBD1 (5 bases). The CDR3 covers 12 residues. Germline V gene data show CDR1 as SEHNR and CDR2 as FQNEAQ (reference sequence). V was trimmed by 3 bases and J by 7 bases, leaving 8 bases between them. The CDR3 bases are TGTGCCAGCAGCTTCAGGGTGAATACGCAGTATTTT. Protein product: CASSFRVNTQYF. Supplemented by reference TRBV7-9 and TRBJ2-3, the full variable domain reads DTGVSQNPRHKITKRGQNVTFRCDPISEHNRLYWYRQTLGQGPEFLTYFQNEAQLEKSRLLSDRFSAERPKGSFSTLEIQRTEQGDSAMYLCASSFRVNTQYFGPGTRLTVL.

On this clonotype itself: It is unclear where the CDR3 begins or ends on the DNA, so no DNA is shown, and the CDR3 is as TCRdb lists it. The chain joins TRBV7-3 to TRBJ2-7. Germline CDR1 SGHTA, CDR2 FQGTGA. The CDR3 is 13 amino acids in total, end residues counted. The CDR3 spells CASSFRFGDEQYF.

The table lists this clonotype with a few counts. The chain joins TRBV7-8 to TRBJ1-2; TRBD1 agrees at 10 bases. V lost 7 bases and J lost 4; bases outside the gene matches: 6. Germline lookup yields CDR1 SGHVS and CDR2 FQNEAQ. CDR3 length equals 14 residues. CDR3 amino acids: CASNDRGQGYGYTF. The CDR3 DNA sequence: TGTGCCAGCAACGACAGGGGGCAAGGCTATGGCTACACCTTC.

This clonotype was recorded a few times. CDR3 amino acids: CASSLEGYGTEAFF. CDR3 DNA: TGTGCCAGCAGCTTAGAGGGTTACGGCACTGAAGCTTTCTTT. The chain couples TRBV11-2 to TRBJ1-1, with D hard to call. Per germline, CDR1 SGHAT and CDR2 FQNNGV. Trimming pared 0 bases from V and 4 bases from J, leaving 9 bases between. The CDR3 spans 14 residues.

Many counts were recorded for this clonotype. The chain combines TRBV7-8 with TRBJ1-1; D is uncertain. Germline V gene lookup returns CDR1 SGHVS and CDR2 FQNEAQ. Trimming left V 1 base short and J 5 bases short, with 5 bases between. This CDR3 contains 12 residues. The CDR3 protein is CASSLGITEAFF. DNA for the CDR3: TGTGCCAGCAGCTTAGGCATTACTGAAGCTTTCTTT.

This clonotype has just a few counts. The gene calls are TRBV12-3 or TRBV12-4 and TRBJ1-1; D perhaps matches TRBD1 (5 bases). V dropped 6 bases and J dropped 5 bases, with 16 bases sitting between them. CDR3 length equals 14 residues. The CDR3 nucleotides are TGTGCCAGCAGCAAAAGTCCAGGGCAAACTGAAGCTTTCTTT. Translating gives CASSKSPGQTEAFF.

In this sample, this clonotype turned up a few times. This chain joins TRBV6-6 and TRBJ2-2, with D possibly being TRBD2 (6 bases). V lost 6 bases and J 3 bases, leaving 23 bases between the germline ends. Germline lookup yields CDR1 MNHNY and CDR2 SVGAGI (reference sequence). The CDR3 is 18 amino acids. The CDR3 DNA reads as TGTGCCAGCAGGTCTCCGGGACTTCTAGAGGGATACACCGGGGAGCTGTTTTTT. It codes for CASRSPGLLEGYTGELFF.

On this clonotype itself: Possible read error: a much larger clone is one base away. The J gene is TRBJ1-1, the V gene TRBV7-2; tentatively, D is TRBD1 (6 bases). Trimming left V 3 bases short and J 5 bases short, with 22 bases between. Per the germline V gene, CDR1 is SGHTA and CDR2 is FQGNSA. The CDR3 is made up of 17 amino acids. The CDR3 sequence is CASSFFGLPGADTEAFF. The CDR3 DNA sequence: TGTGCCAGCAGCTTCTTCGGGCTACCGGGGGCGGATACTGAAGCTTTCTTT.

The chain joins TRBV28 to TRBJ2-3; 7 positions agree with TRBD2. Germline V gives CDR1 MDHEN, CDR2 SYDVKM. V lost 2 bases and J lost 4; bases outside the gene matches: 6. CDR3 size: 15 residues. In nucleotides, the CDR3 is TGTGCCAGCAGTTTAGCGGGAGAGGTCCCAGATACGCAGTATTTT. Amino acids: CASSLAGEVPDTQYF.

In this sample, this clonotype turned up many times. Here the CDR3 DNA reads TGTGCCAGCAGCCTTGTCCTAGGAAACACCATATATTTT. Its protein product is CASSLVLGNTIYF. The chain is built from TRBV7-8 and TRBJ1-3; D is undetermined. The ends were cut back, 5 bases at V and 4 bases at J, with 9 bases in the middle. Germline V gene data show CDR1 as SGHVS and CDR2 as FQNEAQ. The CDR3 extends over 13 amino acids.

The table lists this clonotype with a count of one. One junction end does not reproduce the germline sequence, and a read error may be involved. V usage is TRBV11-3 and J usage is TRBJ2-1; no clear D gene. The CDR3 spans 13 residues. Germline V lookup: CDR1 SGHNT, CDR2 YENEEA. The CDR3 loop is CASSLEYWNEQLF. CDR3 bases: TGTGCCAGCAGCTTAGAGTATTGGAATGAGCAGTTATTC. Filled out from reference TRBV11-3 and TRBJ2-1, the complete variable domain reads EAGVVQSPRYKIIEKKQPVAFWCNPISGHNTLYWYLQNLGQGPELLIRYENEEAVDDSQLPKDRFSAERLKGVDSTLKIQPAELGDSAVYLCASSLEYWNEQLFGPGTRLTVL.

The rearrangement uses TRBV7-2 and TRBJ2-1; D is perhaps TRBD1 (6 bases). Trimming removed 3 bases from V and 15 bases from J, with 18 bases in between. Germline V lookup: CDR1 SGHTA, CDR2 FQGNSA. The CDR3 sequence is 13 residues long. CDR3 loop: CASSFFVGHPSFF. The CDR3 coding sequence is TGTGCCAGCAGCTTTTTCGTGGGACACCCATCGTTCTTC.

The chain joins TRBV5-1 to TRBJ2-2; D perhaps matches TRBD2 (5 bases). Germline V gives CDR1 SGHRS, CDR2 YFSETQ. There are 15 residues in the CDR3. Trimming shortened V by 4 bases and J by 1 base, and 11 bases separated the two germline ends. The CDR3 protein is CASSRGRMNTGELFF. Here the CDR3 DNA reads TGCGCCAGCAGCCGAGGGCGGATGAACACCGGGGAGCTGTTTTTT. Combining the CDR3 with reference TRBV5-1 and TRBJ2-2 gives the whole variable domain KAGVTQTPRYLIKTRGQQVTLSCSPISGHRSVSWYQQTPGQGLQFLFEYFSETQRNKGNFPGRFSGRQFSNSRSEMNVSTLELGDSALYLCASSRGRMNTGELFFGEGSRLTVL.

The gene calls are TRBV14 and TRBJ1-6, with D perhaps matching TRBD1 (6 bases). This CDR3 is 15 amino acids long. From germline, CDR1 is SGHDN and CDR2 FVKESK. V was clipped by 2 bases and J by 7 bases, with 12 bases between them. The CDR3 DNA follows: TGTGCCAGCAGCCAAACACGGACAGACAATTCACCCCTCCACTTT. It translates to CASSQTRTDNSPLHF.

This clonotype came up many times. The V gene is TRBV7-8, the J gene TRBJ1-2; 8 nucleotides agree with TRBD1. This CDR3 is 18 amino acids long. Per germline, CDR1 SGHVS and CDR2 FQNEAQ. V was pared by 2 bases and J by 7 bases, with 18 bases of the junction left unmatched. The CDR3: CASSLKSGTGSRIGGYTF. For the CDR3, the DNA is TGTGCCAGCAGCTTAAAGTCCGGGACAGGCTCTCGTATAGGTGGCTACACCTTC.

The chain combines TRBV25-1 with TRBJ2-2; no reliable D call. This CDR3 comprises 16 residues. CDR1 is MGHDK and CDR2 is SYGVNS in the germline V gene. Trimming pared 1 base from V and 4 bases from J, leaving 13 bases between. CDR3 sequence: CASSELGQRSTGELFF. Written as DNA, the CDR3 is TGTGCCAGCAGTGAATTAGGGCAGCGATCCACCGGGGAGCTGTTTTTT.

This chain connects TRBV7-6 to TRBJ2-7; possibly TRBD1 for D (6 bases). The germline gives CDR1 SGHVS, CDR2 FNYEAQ. The CDR3 is 15 amino acids. Trimming stripped 5 bases from V and 2 bases from J, with 16 bases between. The CDR3: CASSRGQRFTYEQYF. CDR3 DNA: TGTGCCAGCAGCCGCGGACAGAGGTTCACCTACGAGCAGTACTTC.

This chain uses TRBV27 with TRBJ1-1; perhaps TRBD1 as D (5 bases). Trimming stripped 6 bases from V and 1 base from J, with 18 bases between. Per germline, CDR1 MNHEY and CDR2 SMNVEV (reference sequence). CDR3 size: 16 residues. This CDR3 reads CASSPYDWGRNTEAFF. The CDR3 DNA reads TGTGCCAGCAGCCCATACGACTGGGGCAGGAACACTGAAGCTTTCTTT.

This chain joins TRBV6-2 or TRBV6-3 and TRBJ1-5; D is unresolved. Trimming took 2 bases from V and 3 from J, leaving 11 bases between them. The CDR3 extends over 15 amino acids. Germline CDR1 reads MNHEY; CDR2 reads SVGEGT. The CDR3 DNA reads TGTGCCAGCAGTTACGTCCAGGAGTTCAATCAGCCCCAGCATTTT. Encoded protein: CASSYVQEFNQPQHF.

The genes are TRBV6-2 or TRBV6-3 and TRBJ2-1, with D perhaps assigned TRBD1 or TRBD2 (7 bases each). The CDR3 runs 16 residues. Trimming shortened V by 5 bases and J by 7 bases, and 21 bases separated the two germline ends. CDR1 is MNHEY, CDR2 SVGEGT, per germline. The CDR3 DNA is TGTGCCAGCAGTCAGCCCGGGATCAGGGGGGGGAATGAGCAGTTCTTC. This translates into CASSQPGIRGGNEQFF.

The CDR3 is CASSSGTAKADTQYF. The CDR3 DNA follows: TGTGCCAGCAGTTCCGGGACTGCCAAGGCAGATACGCAGTATTTT. J is TRBJ2-3 and V is TRBV12-3 or TRBV12-4; D might be TRBD2 (6 bases). This CDR3 is 15 amino acids long. The V end lost 4 bases, the J end lost 4 bases, and 15 bases lay between the germline ends.

This clonotype was counted a few times. This chain uses TRBV6-8 with TRBJ2-5, with TRBD2 identical over 10 bases. Germline CDR1 and CDR2: MNHGY and SAAAGT. Germline trimming cut 6 bases from V and 11 bases from J; bases unmatched to any gene: 9. This CDR3 is 13 amino acids long. CDR3 sequence: CASSRTSGPYQYF. The CDR3 DNA reads as TGTGCCAGCAGCCGGACTAGCGGTCCTTATCAGTACTTC.

On this clonotype itself: Its ends do not fully match the called genes, so a read error is possible. The chain recombines TRBV19 with TRBJ2-1; D may be TRBD1 (5 bases). CDR1 and CDR2 from the germline V gene are LNHDA and SQIVND (reference sequence). This CDR3 is built from 14 residues. CDR3 protein: CAISTDTAYNEQFF. The CDR3 DNA follows: TGTGCCATTAGTACGGACACGGCCTACAATGAGCAGTTCTTC.